These 32 T cell receptor beta chains originate from one sample sequenced in a study of cytomegalovirus exposure and HLA in healthy donors. A multiplex PCR was run with 60 Vbeta primers and 13 Jbeta primers. Measured with immunoSEQ multiplex PCR; TCRdb has only the in-frame clones, and not every one. The data contain approximately 150,000 clones, 65% to 85% of them seen just once; the ten biggest clones take up 1% to 1.5%. Sequenced: PBMCs. The receptors here all came from a man aged 50 to 60 in good health and CMV-seropositive.

CDR3 amino acids: CASGLAGVGEQFF. The DNA for the CDR3 is TGCGCCAGCGGACTAGCGGGAGTGGGTGAGCAGTTCTTC. This chain uses TRBV4-3 with TRBJ2-1; 13 nucleotides line up with TRBD2. The germline V gene has CDR1 LGHNA and CDR2 YSLEER. The CDR3 is 13 amino acids. With V trimmed by 8 bases and J by 9 bases, 4 bases remained unmatched.

The chain recombines TRBV18 with TRBJ2-1; no firm D call. Looked up from germline, CDR1 is KGHSH and CDR2 is LQKENI. V was clipped by 3 bases and J by 0 bases, with 12 bases between them. The CDR3 length is 16 residues. The CDR3: CASSPALGFSYNEQFF. In DNA form, the CDR3 reads TGTGCCAGCTCACCCGCCCTGGGCTTCTCCTACAATGAGCAGTTCTTC.

This sequence joins TRBV30 and TRBJ2-3; TRBD2 matches 12 bases. This CDR3 comprises 16 residues. CDR1 is GTSNPN and CDR2 is SVGIG in the germline V gene (reference sequence). Germline trimming cut 2 bases from V and 2 bases from J; bases unmatched to any gene: 5. In DNA form, the CDR3 reads TGTGCCTGGAGTCTCCGACTAGCGGGAGCCACAGATACGCAGTATTTT. Translation gives CAWSLRLAGATDTQYF.

This clone was seen a single time. This chain joins TRBV4-2 and TRBJ1-3; D gene unclear. CDR3 size: 17 residues. V lost 1 base to trimming and J lost 8 bases, with 21 bases between them. Per germline, CDR1 LGHNA and CDR2 YNFKEQ. Here the CDR3 reads CASSQVSSGWSMDTIYF. Here the CDR3 DNA reads TGTGCCAGCAGCCAAGTATCCTCGGGGTGGTCGATGGACACCATATATTTT.

The V gene is TRBV27, the J gene TRBJ1-1; 9 bases match TRBD1. Germline lookup yields CDR1 MNHEY and CDR2 SMNVEV (reference sequence). The V gene end was trimmed by 3 bases and the J gene end by 8 bases; junction bases not matched to a gene: 4. This CDR3 region has 13 residues. CDR3 sequence (DNA): TGTGCCAGCAGTTTTTTCGGGACAGGGGAAGCTTTCTTT. This codes for CASSFFGTGEAFF.

The rearrangement uses TRBV2 and TRBJ1-2; D call uncertain. V was pared by 6 bases and J by 0 bases, with 11 bases between. Germline values: CDR1 SNHLY, CDR2 FYNNEI. The CDR3 runs to 14 residues. CDR3 bases: TGTGCCAGCAGGGCAGCGTCCCCTAACTATGGCTACACCTTC. This sequence encodes CASRAASPNYGYTF.

V is TRBV27 and J is TRBJ2-5; TRBD2 might be the D (7 bases). The V and J ends lost 5 bases and 5 bases respectively, with 21 bases between them. CDR1 is MNHEY, CDR2 SMNVEV, per germline (reference sequence). The CDR3 totals 16 residues. For the CDR3, the DNA is TGTGCCAGCAGTGATTACCGACGGGGGGCGTCGGAGACCCAGTACTTC. This codes for CASSDYRRGASETQYF.

The CDR3 region has the DNA TGCGCCAGCAGCCTGAGACAGGAAGGTTCACCCCTCCACTTT. Translation: CASSLRQEGSPLHF. The chain links TRBV4-1 to TRBJ1-6; tentative D call: TRBD1 (6 bases). The V gene's germline CDR1 is MGHRA and CDR2 YSYEKL. The CDR3 is 14 amino acids. V gave up 4 bases and J gave up 9 bases, with 13 bases separating them.

V is TRBV28 and J is TRBJ2-7; 9 bases line up with TRBD1. The CDR3 is 16 residues long. The V and J ends lost 4 bases and 1 base, in that order; junction bases with no gene match: 8. The germline gives CDR1 MDHEN, CDR2 SYDVKM. CDR3 DNA sequence: TGTGCCAGCAGTTCATCCGGGACAGGGCTTTCCTACGAGCAGTACTTC. It yields the protein CASSSSGTGLSYEQYF.

This clone was detected only a few times. The chain uses TRBV9 and TRBJ1-4; TRBD1 aligns across 9 bases. CDR3 length: 14 amino acids. Germline V gene data show CDR1 as SGDLS and CDR2 as YYNGEE. The V gene end was trimmed by 2 bases and the J gene end by 7 bases; junction bases not matched to a gene: 3. CDR3 in amino acids: CASSVLDRGEKLFF. CDR3 DNA sequence: TGTGCCAGCAGCGTCCTGGACAGGGGTGAAAAACTGTTTTTT.

The chain employs TRBV29-1 and TRBJ2-3; a possible D gene is TRBD2 (6 bases). The germline V gene has CDR1 SQVTM and CDR2 ANQGSEA. The V end was cut by 4 bases, the J end by 2 bases, with 16 bases between. The CDR3 has 15 residues. The CDR3: CSVVWTISSTDTQYF. In DNA, the CDR3 is TGCAGCGTTGTGTGGACTATCTCATCCACAGATACGCAGTATTTT.

This clone was observed a handful of times. This rearrangement joins TRBV6-5 to TRBJ2-7, with D tentatively TRBD1 (6 bases). The CDR3 is 14 amino acids. V was clipped by 6 bases and J by 0 bases, with 12 bases between them. The germline CDR1 and CDR2 sequences are MNHEY and SVGAGI. The CDR3 DNA reads as TGTGCCAGCAGAGAGACAGGCCCCTCCTACGAGCAGTACTTC. Translated: CASRETGPSYEQYF.

The chain recombines TRBV6-5 with TRBJ1-2, with a weak D call TRBD1 (5 bases). CDR1 and CDR2 (germline): MNHEY, SVGAGI. V lost 6 bases and J lost 7, with 18 bases in between. The CDR3 sequence is 14 residues long. This chain's CDR3 is CASSLNDRLPGYTF. In DNA form, the CDR3 reads TGTGCCAGCAGCCTGAATGACAGACTTCCTGGCTACACCTTC.

This clone turned up a few times. Other DNA sequences in the sample encode the same CDR3. The rearrangement links TRBV19 to TRBJ1-1; D may be TRBD1 (6 bases). V lost 5 bases and J 0 bases, leaving 10 bases between the germline ends. The CDR3 is made up of 14 amino acids. Germline CDR1 and CDR2: LNHDA and SQIVND (reference sequence). CDR3 coding DNA: TGTGCCAGTAGTCGGCAGGGGTTGAACACTGAAGCTTTCTTT. Residues: CASSRQGLNTEAFF.

The rearrangement joins TRBV9 to TRBJ2-3, with 15 bases matching TRBD2. V was pared by 0 bases and J by 0 bases, with 11 bases of the junction left unmatched. Germline values: CDR1 SGDLS, CDR2 YYNGEE. The CDR3 length is 21 residues. The CDR3 loop is CASSVGTSGGVKGRSTDTQYF. Written as DNA, the CDR3 is TGTGCCAGCAGCGTAGGGACTAGCGGGGGGGTAAAAGGGAGAAGCACAGATACGCAGTATTTT.

CDR3 protein: CSAGPTGQRETQYF. The CDR3 DNA reads TGCAGCGCCGGCCCGACAGGTCAGAGGGAGACCCAGTACTTC. The gene calls are TRBV29-1 and TRBJ2-5; a possible D gene is TRBD1 (6 bases). The CDR3 runs to 14 residues. Germline V gives CDR1 SQVTM, CDR2 ANQGSEA. V dropped 7 bases and J dropped 5 bases, with 20 bases sitting between them. The whole variable domain, filled in from reference TRBV29-1 and TRBJ2-5, reads SAVISQKPSRDICQRGTSLTIQCQVDSQVTMMFWYRQQPGQSLTLIATANQGSEATYESGFVIDKFPISRPNLTFSTLTVSNMSPEDSSIYLCSAGPTGQRETQYFGPGTRLLVL.

In this sample, this clone turned up once. This chain joins TRBV9 and TRBJ2-3; 11 bases agree with TRBD2. Trimming cost V 3 bases and J 5 bases; bases outside gene matches: 5. Looked up from germline, CDR1 is SGDLS and CDR2 is YYNGEE. The CDR3 has 15 amino acids. The CDR3 region is CASSALAGGLDTQYF. The DNA for the CDR3 is TGTGCCAGCAGCGCCTTAGCGGGGGGGTTAGATACGCAGTATTTT.

This clone was counted a single time. V gene TRBV7-9 combines with J gene TRBJ1-2; the D is unclear. Deletions cut 7 bases from V and 6 bases from J, with 6 bases between. Germline CDR1 reads SEHNR; CDR2 reads FQNEAQ (reference sequence). The CDR3 has 10 amino acids. CDR3 sequence reads: CASTPDGYTF. Written as DNA, the CDR3 is TGTGCCAGCACCCCTGATGGCTACACCTTC.

This chain links TRBV6-5 with TRBJ1-6; TRBD1 is a possible D gene (5 bases). V dropped 6 bases and J dropped 0 bases, with 9 bases sitting between them. Looked up from germline, CDR1 is MNHEY and CDR2 is SVGAGI. The CDR3 extends over 15 amino acids. CDR3 DNA sequence: TGTGCCAGCAGATGGGGGGGCTCCTATAATTCACCCCTCCACTTT. It yields the protein CASRWGGSYNSPLHF.

The chain uses TRBV2 and TRBJ1-1; 8 nucleotides match TRBD1. The germline V gene has CDR1 SNHLY and CDR2 FYNNEI. V lost 5 bases to trimming and J lost 4 bases; unmatched junction nucleotides: 3. The CDR3 length is 13 residues. CDR3 DNA: TGTGCCAGCAGTACAGGGGGGAGCACTGAAGCTTTCTTT. It specifies CASSTGGSTEAFF.

The V gene is TRBV4-1, the J gene TRBJ2-1, with TRBD1 matching 8 bases. This CDR3 comprises 15 residues. The V segment lost 1 base and the J segment 6 bases; nucleotides outside the gene matches: 5. CDR1 and CDR2 (germline): MGHRA, YSYEKL. The CDR3 here is CASSQVRDRLNEQFF. The CDR3 region has the DNA TGCGCCAGCAGCCAAGTCCGGGACAGGCTCAATGAGCAGTTCTTC.

The CDR3: CASSLSMAGKNEKLFF. The CDR3, as DNA: TGTGCCAGCAGTTTATCGATGGCAGGGAAGAATGAAAAACTGTTTTTT. This sequence joins TRBV27 and TRBJ1-4; the D gene is possibly TRBD1 (5 bases). The CDR3 is 16 residues long. Germline values: CDR1 MNHEY, CDR2 SMNVEV (reference sequence). Trimming cost V 0 bases and J 5 bases, with 13 bases left between them.

The chain couples TRBV6-5 to TRBJ2-7, with TRBD2 matching over 9 bases. Germline V CDR1 and CDR2: MNHEY, SVGAGI. This CDR3 spans 14 amino acids. The junction had 3 bases not matched to a gene; V was cut back by 2 bases and J by 4 bases. In DNA, the CDR3 is TGTGCCAGCAGTTACGTAGCGGGAGTATACGAGCAGTACTTC. This sequence encodes CASSYVAGVYEQYF.

The chain joins TRBV9 to TRBJ2-5; tentative D call: TRBD1 (5 bases). The DNA matches TRBJ2-7 better at its end, which makes the J call doubtful. CDR1 and CDR2 (germline): SGDLS, YYNGEE. The CDR3 is 17 amino acids. CDR3 sequence: CASSVALGQGWLYEQYF. CDR3 nucleotide sequence: TGTGCCAGCAGCGTAGCTCTGGGGCAGGGTTGGTTGTACGAGCAGTACTTC.

This rearrangement joins TRBV4-2 to TRBJ2-1; 12 positions agree with TRBD2. The CDR3 extends over 15 amino acids. V lost 1 base, J lost 7 bases, and 2 bases stayed unmatched. Germline V gene lookup returns CDR1 LGHNA and CDR2 YNFKEQ. The CDR3 sequence: CASSQGLAGGNEQFF. Written as DNA, the CDR3 is TGTGCCAGCAGCCAAGGTCTAGCGGGAGGGAATGAGCAGTTCTTC.

The table lists this clone with a count of one. The chain has TRBV6-4 and TRBJ2-1; TRBD2 matches 11 bases. CDR1 is MRHNA and CDR2 is SNTAGT in the germline V gene. V lost 3 bases and J lost 8; bases outside the gene matches: 9. CDR3 length: 16 residues. CDR3 residues: CASSDVSGRARDEQFF. In DNA, the CDR3 is TGTGCCAGCAGTGATGTTAGCGGGAGGGCCAGGGATGAGCAGTTCTTC.

Turning to this clone: This specimen includes other DNA sequences encoding the same CDR3. The rearrangement links TRBV9 to TRBJ2-1; D possibly corresponds to TRBD2 (6 bases). Trimming removed 0 bases at V and 0 bases at J, with 7 bases between. Per germline, CDR1 SGDLS and CDR2 YYNGEE. CDR3 length: 15 amino acids. The CDR3 nucleotides are TGTGCCAGCAGCGTAGCGGGGGACTCCTACAATGAGCAGTTCTTC. The encoded protein is CASSVAGDSYNEQFF.

The CDR3 bases are TGTGCCAGCAGCTCAGGCTCTCAGGGTTACGAGCAGTACTTC. Protein: CASSSGSQGYEQYF. This chain joins TRBV7-9 and TRBJ2-7, with TRBD1 as a possible D gene (5 bases). The CDR3 spans 14 residues. Trimming took 4 bases from V and 4 from J, leaving 14 bases between them. Looked up from germline, CDR1 is SEHNR and CDR2 is FQNEAQ (reference sequence).

Remarks on this clone: One end of the junction does not line up with germline, which may come from a read error. Here the CDR3 DNA reads TGTTCCAGCAGCCCCACCGGGGGGCCCGGTGGCTACACCTTC. Translated: CSSSPTGGPGGYTF. J is TRBJ1-2 and V is TRBV7-9, with D possibly TRBD1 on 6 matching bases. This CDR3 is 14 amino acids long. Germline V gives CDR1 SEHNR, CDR2 FQNEAQ (reference sequence).

The sample holds one count of this clone. DNA of the CDR3: TGCAGCGCCCCGAGGTTGGTAGCGGGACCAGAGACCCAGTACTTC. Protein sequence: CSAPRLVAGPETQYF. This sequence joins TRBV29-1 and TRBJ2-5; 8 nucleotides match TRBD2. CDR1 SQVTM and CDR2 ANQGSEA come from the germline V gene. There are 15 residues in the CDR3. Losses at the gene ends were 7 bases for V and 4 bases for J; bases not matched to a gene: 14.

This clone was recorded only once. The rearrangement uses TRBV19 and TRBJ2-3; 10 bases line up with TRBD2. V was pared by 5 bases and J by 0 bases, with 5 bases of the junction left unmatched. The germline V gene encodes CDR1 LNHDA and CDR2 SQIVND (reference sequence). The CDR3 spans 16 residues. The CDR3 loop reads CASSAGLASSTDTQYF. The CDR3 DNA follows: TGTGCCAGTAGTGCGGGACTAGCGTCTAGCACAGATACGCAGTATTTT.

The gene calls are TRBV7-2 and TRBJ2-1; TRBD2 matches at 10 bases. CDR1 and CDR2 from the germline V gene are SGHTA and FQGNSA. V lost 6 bases, J lost 5 bases, and 7 bases stayed unmatched. CDR3 size: 15 residues. The CDR3 here is CASRRRSGGHNEQFF. In DNA, the CDR3 is TGTGCCAGCAGACGGCGTAGCGGGGGGCACAATGAGCAGTTCTTC. Full variable domain (rest looked up from reference TRBV7-2 and TRBJ2-1): GAGVSQSPSNKVTEKGKDVELRCDPISGHTALYWYRQSLGQGLEFLIYFQGNSAPDKSGLPSDRFSAERTGGSVSTLTIQRTQQEDSAVYLCASRRRSGGHNEQFFGPGTRLTVL.